A selection of T cell receptor beta chains follows, all from one sample in a study of Ad26.COV2.S vaccination and SARS-CoV-2 variants. Libraries were prepared by immunoSEQ multiplex PCR; TCRdb keeps only in-frame clonotypes and omits some of them. This sample carries 440,000 or so clones, about 90% of them seen once, and the ten largest clones take less than 2%. This specimen was peripheral blood, taken in a trial of Ad26.COV2.S vaccine versus placebo. The receptor set was obtained from a person between 18 and 60 years old who received the Ad26.COV2.S COVID-19 vaccine or a placebo. CDR3s leave out the opening cysteine and the closing phenylalanine or tryptophan. A clone size is listed for some rows: how often the clone was seen (once, few, many), or a class if it is expanded.

clone_size v_call cdr3_aa
. TRBV7-9 ASLPRETNTGELF
once TRBV28 ASSLVRYEQY
. TRBV19 ASTSGEQPQH
. TRBV9 ASSVGRWSYNEQF
. TRBV2 ASTAWGGGSTDTQY
. TRBV5-1 ASSWEDRGREETQY
. TRBV5-6 ASSAWDREQETQY
. TRBV29-1 SVVTYTGELF
. TRBV24-1 ATSRGRSYNEQF
. TRBV15 ATSDTRTGAGPLH
. TRBV3-1/TRBV3-2 ASSQGQNYGYT
. TRBV5-4 ASSLQGRGETQY
. TRBV28 ASSPTGGLYEQY
once TRBV2 ASKDGWGAFERADTQY
. TRBV7-2 ASSFADTQY
. TRBV6-5 ASRAPGPRDEQY
once TRBV2 ASSKSLVGGAYNEQF
. TRBV6-6 ASSLQVAYEAF
. TRBV18 ASSLSDRFGTQY
. TRBV6-4 ASSDRGGGNTEAF
. TRBV7-6 ASSLKAPGDSGNTIY
. TRBV19 ASKEGGTEAF